This T cell receptor (beta chain) was documented in a study of T cell repertoires in cytomegalovirus infection. Broader study findings: The ex vivo response showed dominance by HLA-C-restricted CMV-specific TCR beta clonotypes.

Details on this clonotype: The target antigen is unknown.

Germline CDR1 LGHNT, CDR2 FRNRAP. The V end lost 0 bases, the J end lost 4 bases, and 14 bases lay between the germline ends. CDR3 length equals 16 residues. One entry per CDR3 protein results from TCRdb running MiXCR on the reads. The sample has hundreds of thousands of distinct CDR3 sequences; roughly 42% are singletons. This rearrangement joins TRBV12-5 to TRBJ2-3, with D unresolved. The sequence came from a human donor in good health (CMV status not recorded). Some clones in this sample may be carry-over from other donors' samples. Sequences were derived from cultured PBMCs, sampled from culture after CMV antigen stimulation. The CDR3 region is CASGLVHSSLADTQYF. CDR3 in DNA: TGTGCTAGTGGTTTGGTACACTCTAGTCTTGCAGATACGCAGTATTTT.